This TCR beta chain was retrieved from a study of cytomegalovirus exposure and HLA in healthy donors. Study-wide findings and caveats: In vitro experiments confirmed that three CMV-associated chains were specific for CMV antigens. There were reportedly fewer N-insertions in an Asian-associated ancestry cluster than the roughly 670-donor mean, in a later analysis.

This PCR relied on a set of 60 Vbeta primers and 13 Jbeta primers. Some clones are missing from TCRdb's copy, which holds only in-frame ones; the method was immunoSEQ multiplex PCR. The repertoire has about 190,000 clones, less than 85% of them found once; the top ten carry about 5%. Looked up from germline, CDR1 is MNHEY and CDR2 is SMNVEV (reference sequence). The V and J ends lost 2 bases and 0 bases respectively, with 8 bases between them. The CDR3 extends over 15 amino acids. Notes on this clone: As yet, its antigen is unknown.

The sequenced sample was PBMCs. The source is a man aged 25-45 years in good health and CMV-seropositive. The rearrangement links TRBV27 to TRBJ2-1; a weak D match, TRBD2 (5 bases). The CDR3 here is CASSLREYSYNEQFF. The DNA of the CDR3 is TGTGCCAGCAGTTTAAGGGAGTACTCCTACAATGAGCAGTTCTTC.